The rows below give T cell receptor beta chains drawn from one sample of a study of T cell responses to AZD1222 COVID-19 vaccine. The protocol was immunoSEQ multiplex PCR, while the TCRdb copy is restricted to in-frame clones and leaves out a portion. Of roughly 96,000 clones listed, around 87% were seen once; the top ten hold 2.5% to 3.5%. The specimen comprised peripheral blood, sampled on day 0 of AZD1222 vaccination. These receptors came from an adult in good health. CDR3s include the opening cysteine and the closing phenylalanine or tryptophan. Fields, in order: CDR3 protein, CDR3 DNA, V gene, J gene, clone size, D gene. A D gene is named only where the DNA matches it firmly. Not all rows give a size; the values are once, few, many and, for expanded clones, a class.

CDR3 protein: CASSYRSGLNTEAFF
CDR3 DNA: TGTGCCAGCAGTTACCGATCAGGACTCAACACTGAAGCTTTCTTT
V gene: TRBV27
J gene: TRBJ1-1
clone size: -
D gene: -

CDR3 protein: CASSDDRQETQYF
CDR3 DNA: TGTGCCAGTAGCGATGACAGACAAGAGACCCAGTACTTC
V gene: TRBV19
J gene: TRBJ2-5
clone size: -
D gene: -

CDR3 protein: CASSVSAGPIDEQFF
CDR3 DNA: TGTGCCAGCAGCGTCTCAGCGGGTCCGATCGATGAGCAGTTCTTC
V gene: TRBV9
J gene: TRBJ2-1
clone size: -
D gene: -

CDR3 protein: CASSLYSYNSPLHF
CDR3 DNA: TGTGCCAGCAGTTTATATAGCTATAATTCACCCCTCCACTTT
V gene: TRBV28
J gene: TRBJ1-6
clone size: -
D gene: -

CDR3 protein: CASSLWKGSGRAYEQYF
CDR3 DNA: TGTGCCAGCAGCTTGTGGAAAGGGAGCGGGAGGGCCTACGAGCAGTACTTC
V gene: TRBV5-8
J gene: TRBJ2-7
clone size: -
D gene: TRBD2

CDR3 protein: CASLTGTGNNEQFF
CDR3 DNA: TGCGCCAGCCTTACCGGGACAGGGAACAATGAGCAGTTCTTC
V gene: TRBV5-1
J gene: TRBJ2-1
clone size: -
D gene: TRBD1

CDR3 protein: CASSLTGVGNQPQHF
CDR3 DNA: TGTGCCAGCAGCCTTACAGGGGTCGGCAATCAGCCCCAGCATTTT
V gene: TRBV11-2
J gene: TRBJ1-5
clone size: -
D gene: TRBD1

CDR3 protein: CASSLERQGKGSPEAFF
CDR3 DNA: TGCGCCAGCAGCTTGGAAAGACAGGGGAAGGGTTCGCCTGAAGCTTTCTTT
V gene: TRBV5-1
J gene: TRBJ1-1
clone size: -
D gene: TRBD1

CDR3 protein: CASSLTDESSYEQYF
CDR3 DNA: TGTGCCAGCAGCTTGACCGACGAGAGCTCCTACGAGCAGTACTTC
V gene: TRBV7-8
J gene: TRBJ2-7
clone size: -
D gene: -

CDR3 protein: CASSESDGGPYGYTF
CDR3 DNA: TGTGCCAGCAGTGAATCGGACGGCGGCCCCTATGGCTACACCTTC
V gene: TRBV6-1
J gene: TRBJ1-2
clone size: -
D gene: -

CDR3 protein: CASSEGTGPEDWYGYTF
CDR3 DNA: TGTGCCAGCTCAGAAGGGACAGGTCCCGAGGATTGGTATGGCTACACCTTC
V gene: TRBV18
J gene: TRBJ1-2
clone size: -
D gene: TRBD1

CDR3 protein: CASSQEWFPDSPLHF
CDR3 DNA: TGTGCCAGCAGCCAAGAGTGGTTCCCGGATTCACCCCTCCACTTT
V gene: TRBV3-1/TRBV3-2
J gene: TRBJ1-6
clone size: -
D gene: -

CDR3 protein: CASSFEGHNEQFF
CDR3 DNA: TGTGCCAGCAGCTTTGAGGGTCACAATGAGCAGTTCTTC
V gene: TRBV7-9
J gene: TRBJ2-1
clone size: -
D gene: -

CDR3 protein: CAWRGTGTSGRNEQFF
CDR3 DNA: TGTGCCTGGAGGGGGACCGGGACTAGCGGGAGAAATGAGCAGTTCTTC
V gene: TRBV30
J gene: TRBJ2-1
clone size: -
D gene: TRBD2

CDR3 protein: CASGLVEDTEAFF
CDR3 DNA: TGTGCTAGTGGTTTGGTTGAGGACACTGAAGCTTTCTTT
V gene: TRBV12-5
J gene: TRBJ1-1
clone size: -
D gene: -

CDR3 protein: CATSDSGSGSYEQYF
CDR3 DNA: TGTGCCACCAGTGATTCGGGCAGCGGCTCCTACGAGCAGTACTTC
V gene: TRBV24-1
J gene: TRBJ2-7
clone size: -
D gene: -

CDR3 protein: CASTQRTSTDTQYF
CDR3 DNA: TGCGCCAGCACTCAGCGGACTAGCACAGATACGCAGTATTTT
V gene: TRBV5-1
J gene: TRBJ2-3
clone size: -
D gene: -

CDR3 protein: CASSQDQFNEQFF
CDR3 DNA: TGTGCCAGCAGCCAAGATCAGTTCAATGAGCAGTTCTTC
V gene: TRBV4-2
J gene: TRBJ2-1
clone size: -
D gene: -

CDR3 protein: CASSPQGRSYNEQFF
CDR3 DNA: TGTGCCAGCTCACCGCAGGGGAGGTCCTACAATGAGCAGTTCTTC
V gene: TRBV18
J gene: TRBJ2-1
clone size: -
D gene: -

CDR3 protein: CASPKGDGGADTQYF
CDR3 DNA: TGTGCCAGCCCGAAAGGGGACGGAGGCGCAGATACGCAGTATTTT
V gene: TRBV6-5
J gene: TRBJ2-3
clone size: -
D gene: -

CDR3 protein: CASSSSGYNEQFF
CDR3 DNA: TGTGCCAGCTCCTCTTCAGGGTACAATGAGCAGTTCTTC
V gene: TRBV18
J gene: TRBJ2-1
clone size: -
D gene: -

CDR3 protein: CASSLQIGGGRVETQYF
CDR3 DNA: TGTGCCAGCAGCCTCCAGATCGGGGGCGGGCGGGTAGAGACCCAGTACTTC
V gene: TRBV5-8
J gene: TRBJ2-5
clone size: -
D gene: -

CDR3 protein: CASSRQGNRGGELFF
CDR3 DNA: TGTGCCAGCAGCCGACAGGGGAATCGTGGCGGGGAGCTGTTTTTT
V gene: TRBV27
J gene: TRBJ2-2
clone size: -
D gene: TRBD1

CDR3 protein: CASSQQGAVTEAFF
CDR3 DNA: TGTGCCAGCAGCCAACAGGGGGCGGTGACTGAAGCTTTCTTT
V gene: TRBV7-9
J gene: TRBJ1-1
clone size: -
D gene: TRBD1

CDR3 protein: CAISESASGSSSGANVLTF
CDR3 DNA: TGTGCCATCAGTGAGTCCGCTAGCGGGAGTTCCTCTGGGGCCAACGTCCTGACTTTC
V gene: TRBV10-3
J gene: TRBJ2-6
clone size: -
D gene: TRBD2

CDR3 protein: CASSPEALNTEAFF
CDR3 DNA: TGTGCCAGCAGCCCCGAGGCCTTGAACACTGAAGCTTTCTTT
V gene: TRBV7-9
J gene: TRBJ1-1
clone size: -
D gene: -

CDR3 protein: CASSEEALGAGGYTF
CDR3 DNA: TGTGCCAGCAGCGAGGAGGCTTTGGGGGCCGGTGGCTACACCTTC
V gene: TRBV2
J gene: TRBJ1-2
clone size: few
D gene: -

CDR3 protein: CASSYYNQPQHF
CDR3 DNA: TGTGCCAGCAGTTACTACAATCAGCCCCAGCATTTT
V gene: TRBV27
J gene: TRBJ1-5
clone size: -
D gene: -

CDR3 protein: CSVEDHGGGFGYTF
CDR3 DNA: TGCAGCGTTGAAGATCATGGTGGAGGGTTTGGCTACACCTTC
V gene: TRBV29-1
J gene: TRBJ1-2
clone size: -
D gene: -

CDR3 protein: CASSSDVMGLAGGPYEQYF
CDR3 DNA: TGTGCCAGCAGCTCGGATGTAATGGGACTAGCGGGAGGGCCGTACGAGCAGTACTTC
V gene: TRBV5-6
J gene: TRBJ2-7
clone size: -
D gene: TRBD2

CDR3 protein: CASSREDEKLFF
CDR3 DNA: TGCGCCAGCAGCAGGGAGGATGAAAAACTGTTTTTT
V gene: TRBV4-1
J gene: TRBJ1-4
clone size: -
D gene: -

CDR3 protein: CASSQGQTGLELFF
CDR3 DNA: TGCGCCAGCAGCCAAGGTCAGACAGGGCTAGAACTGTTTTTT
V gene: TRBV4-1
J gene: TRBJ1-4
clone size: -
D gene: TRBD1

CDR3 protein: CASSFGRGGANVLTF
CDR3 DNA: TGTGCCAGCAGCTTCGGGAGGGGTGGGGCCAACGTCCTGACTTTC
V gene: TRBV11-1
J gene: TRBJ2-6
clone size: -
D gene: TRBD2

CDR3 protein: CASSDQGAGNSPLHF
CDR3 DNA: TGTGCCAGCAGTGACCAGGGGGCGGGGAATTCACCCCTCCACTTT
V gene: TRBV6-4
J gene: TRBJ1-6
clone size: -
D gene: TRBD1

CDR3 protein: CAWSVAGTTNEKLFF
CDR3 DNA: TGTGCCTGGAGTGTCGCAGGGACAACTAATGAAAAACTGTTTTTT
V gene: TRBV30
J gene: TRBJ1-4
clone size: -
D gene: -

CDR3 protein: CASSLKRLFYEQYF
CDR3 DNA: TGTGCCAGCAGCTTAAAGCGGCTGTTCTACGAGCAGTACTTC
V gene: TRBV7-9
J gene: TRBJ2-7
clone size: -
D gene: -

CDR3 protein: CASSQEIHRALFF
CDR3 DNA: TGCGCCAGCAGCCAAGAAATACACAGGGCCCTGTTTTTT
V gene: TRBV4-3
J gene: TRBJ1-4
clone size: -
D gene: -

CDR3 protein: CASRALRTDRQYF
CDR3 DNA: TGTGCCAGCAGGGCACTCCGAACAGATAGGCAGTACTTC
V gene: TRBV2
J gene: TRBJ2-7
clone size: -
D gene: -

CDR3 protein: CSAPTSGEQFF
CDR3 DNA: TGCAGTGCCCCGACTAGCGGGGAGCAGTTCTTC
V gene: TRBV20-1
J gene: TRBJ2-1
clone size: once
D gene: TRBD2

CDR3 protein: CASSQEEGTYSYNEQFF
CDR3 DNA: TGCGCCAGCAGCCAAGAGGAAGGGACGTACTCCTACAATGAGCAGTTCTTC
V gene: TRBV4-1
J gene: TRBJ2-1
clone size: -
D gene: -

CDR3 protein: CASSLDDYEQYF
CDR3 DNA: TGTGCCAGCAGCTTAGACGACTACGAGCAGTACTTC
V gene: TRBV7-9
J gene: TRBJ2-7
clone size: -
D gene: -

CDR3 protein: CASSYSVHRQTYEQYF
CDR3 DNA: TGTGCCAGCAGTTACTCTGTTCACAGGCAGACCTACGAGCAGTACTTC
V gene: TRBV6-6
J gene: TRBJ2-7
clone size: -
D gene: -

CDR3 protein: CASSTGLAGVSEQFF
CDR3 DNA: TGTGCCAGCAGTACAGGACTAGCGGGAGTTAGTGAGCAGTTCTTC
V gene: TRBV6-6
J gene: TRBJ2-1
clone size: -
D gene: TRBD2

CDR3 protein: CASSVDSFSGNTIYF
CDR3 DNA: TGTGCCAGCAGCGTAGACAGTTTCTCTGGAAACACCATATATTTT
V gene: TRBV9
J gene: TRBJ1-3
clone size: -
D gene: -

CDR3 protein: CASSSGPIYNSPLHF
CDR3 DNA: TGTGCCAGCAGCAGCGGACCGATCTATAATTCACCCCTCCACTTT
V gene: TRBV13
J gene: TRBJ1-6
clone size: -
D gene: -

CDR3 protein: CASSLLALSRDRGFSNQPQHF
CDR3 DNA: TGTGCCAGCAGTTTACTAGCCTTAAGCCGGGACAGGGGTTTTAGCAATCAGCCCCAGCATTTT
V gene: TRBV28
J gene: TRBJ1-5
clone size: -
D gene: TRBD1

CDR3 protein: CATSDLLGFDGYTF
CDR3 DNA: TGTGCCACCAGTGATTTGCTAGGGTTCGATGGCTACACCTTC
V gene: TRBV24-1
J gene: TRBJ1-2
clone size: -
D gene: -

CDR3 protein: CASSSLGGGHYNEQFF
CDR3 DNA: TGTGCCAGCAGCTCCCTCGGCGGCGGGCACTACAATGAGCAGTTCTTC
V gene: TRBV7-2
J gene: TRBJ2-1
clone size: -
D gene: -

CDR3 protein: CASSLVANNYEQYF
CDR3 DNA: TGTGCCAGCAGCTTAGTTGCTAATAACTACGAGCAGTACTTC
V gene: TRBV7-9
J gene: TRBJ2-7
clone size: once
D gene: -

CDR3 protein: CASSDGAIYTEAFF
CDR3 DNA: TGTGCCAGTAGCGACGGCGCTATTTACACTGAAGCTTTCTTT
V gene: TRBV19
J gene: TRBJ1-1
clone size: -
D gene: -

CDR3 protein: CASSRDTGRYEQYF
CDR3 DNA: TGTGCCAGCAGCCGGGACACAGGACGATACGAGCAGTACTTC
V gene: TRBV3-1/TRBV3-2
J gene: TRBJ2-7
clone size: -
D gene: -

CDR3 protein: CASSDRDRGWMGSYEQYF
CDR3 DNA: TGTGCCAGCAGCGACCGGGACAGAGGCTGGATGGGGTCCTACGAGCAGTACTTC
V gene: TRBV3-1/TRBV3-2
J gene: TRBJ2-7
clone size: -
D gene: TRBD1

CDR3 protein: CASSSPTGKNQPQHF
CDR3 DNA: TGTGCCAGCAGTTCCCCGACAGGTAAAAATCAGCCCCAGCATTTT
V gene: TRBV28
J gene: TRBJ1-5
clone size: -
D gene: -

CDR3 protein: CASSLIGGEETQYF
CDR3 DNA: TGTGCCAGCAGTTTAATCGGAGGCGAAGAGACCCAGTACTTC
V gene: TRBV28
J gene: TRBJ2-5
clone size: -
D gene: -

CDR3 protein: CASSNSQGGVYGYTF
CDR3 DNA: TGTGCCAGTAGTAATTCGCAGGGAGGGGTCTATGGCTACACCTTC
V gene: TRBV19
J gene: TRBJ1-2
clone size: -
D gene: -